One and the same sample provided the 25 T cell receptor beta chains below, sequenced in a study of T cell responses to AZD1222 COVID-19 vaccine. Some clones are missing from TCRdb's copy, which holds only in-frame ones; the method was immunoSEQ multiplex PCR. Of approximately 100,000 clones listed, over 90% are singletons. The input for sequencing was peripheral blood, taken on day 0 of AZD1222 vaccination. The receptor set was obtained from an adult in good health.

This chain connects TRBV6-5 to TRBJ2-7, with 10 bases that match TRBD2. The V gene end was trimmed by 6 bases and the J gene end by 5 bases; junction bases not matched to a gene: 10. The CDR3 totals 15 residues. CDR1 is MNHEY, CDR2 SVGAGI, per germline. The CDR3 nucleotides read TGTGCCAGCAGCCGTACCCTCGGACTAGCGGACGAGCAGTACTTC. Protein product: CASSRTLGLADEQYF.

The V gene is TRBV27, the J gene TRBJ2-1; D remains ambiguous. The germline V and J ends were trimmed by 5 bases and 0 bases, with 5 bases remaining between them. Germline V gene data show CDR1 as MNHEY and CDR2 as SMNVEV (reference sequence). The CDR3 consists of 13 residues. CDR3 coding DNA: TGTGCCAGCAGTATCGACTCCTACAATGAGCAGTTCTTC. Protein product: CASSIDSYNEQFF.

The chain carries TRBV29-1 and TRBJ2-4; the D gene is possibly TRBD2 (7 bases). Germline V CDR1 and CDR2: SQVTM, ANQGSEA. The CDR3 extends over 15 amino acids. The V end was cut by 6 bases, the J end by 0 bases, with 15 bases between. In nucleotides, the CDR3 is TGCAGCGTGGGGGGGGCCCTAGGAGCCAAAAACATTCAGTACTTC. Translated, it gives CSVGGALGAKNIQYF.

The DNA of the CDR3 is TGTGCCGGTGACAGTGAGAACACTGAAGCTTTCTTT. The encoded protein is CAGDSENTEAFF. The genes are TRBV30 and TRBJ1-1; D is perhaps TRBD1 (5 bases). The CDR3 loop spans 12 amino acids. Looked up from germline, CDR1 is GTSNPN and CDR2 is SVGIG (reference sequence). Trimming cost V 8 bases and J 1 base, with 11 bases left between them.

This chain uses TRBV19 with TRBJ1-5, with D possibly matching TRBD1 (5 bases). V lost 4 bases to trimming and J lost 4 bases, with 14 bases between them. CDR1 and CDR2 (germline): LNHDA, SQIVND (reference sequence). The CDR3 contains 15 residues. In DNA, the CDR3 is TGTGCCAGTAGTAGGAGGGACGGTAAGAATCAGCCCCAGCATTTT. Its protein product is CASSRRDGKNQPQHF. The full variable domain, with the rest looked up from reference TRBV19 and TRBJ1-5, is DGGITQSPKYLFRKEGQNVTLSCEQNLNHDAMYWYRQDPGQGLRLIYYSQIVNDFQKGDIAEGYSVSREKKESFPLTVTSAQKNPTAFYLCASSRRDGKNQPQHFGDGTRLSIL.

A word on this clone: Other DNA sequences from this sample encode an identical CDR3 as well. The chain combines TRBV7-2 with TRBJ1-6; D possibly corresponds to TRBD1 (5 bases). The germline V gene encodes CDR1 SGHTA and CDR2 FQGNSA. The length of the CDR3 is 15 residues. Trimming took 1 base from V and 7 from J, leaving 11 bases between them. The chain's CDR3 is CASSLGQGGNSPLHF. The CDR3 region has the DNA TGTGCCAGCAGCTTAGGGCAGGGAGGAAATTCACCCCTCCACTTT. Using reference TRBV7-2 and TRBJ1-6 for the parts outside the CDR3, the full variable domain is GAGVSQSPSNKVTEKGKDVELRCDPISGHTALYWYRQSLGQGLEFLIYFQGNSAPDKSGLPSDRFSAERTGGSVSTLTIQRTQQEDSAVYLCASSLGQGGNSPLHFGNGTRLTVT.

V gene TRBV7-9 combines with J gene TRBJ2-7; possible D gene TRBD1, 5 bases. V dropped 2 bases and J dropped 5 bases, with 13 bases sitting between them. Germline CDR1 is SEHNR and CDR2 is FQNEAQ (reference sequence). The CDR3 consists of 14 residues. CDR3 DNA: TGTGCCAGCAGCTTATCGTCCAGGGTTGACGAGCAGTACTTC. Its translation is CASSLSSRVDEQYF.

The chain couples TRBV11-3 to TRBJ2-6; 10 bases map to TRBD1. This CDR3 is built from 17 residues. Germline V gene sequence: CDR1 SGHNT, CDR2 YENEEA. The V segment lost 5 bases and the J segment 4 bases; nucleotides outside the gene matches: 8. CDR3 sequence reads: CASSRGQGPWGANVLTF. For the CDR3, the DNA is TGTGCCAGCAGCCGGGGACAGGGGCCCTGGGGGGCCAACGTCCTGACTTTC.

This chain connects TRBV9 to TRBJ2-1; no clear D. Germline CDR1 reads SGDLS; CDR2 reads YYNGEE. The CDR3 totals 15 residues. V was cut by 0 bases and J by 1 base, with 8 bases left in between. CDR3 nucleotides: TGTGCCAGCAGCGTAGAAGGCGGTTCCTACAATGAGCAGTTCTTC. Its protein is CASSVEGGSYNEQFF.

CDR3 loop: CASSPSRRERKGEKLFF. The CDR3 nucleotides are TGTGCCAGCTCACCTTCACGGAGGGAGCGGAAGGGTGAAAAACTGTTTTTT. The chain joins TRBV18 to TRBJ1-4; D not certain. Germline values: CDR1 KGHSH, CDR2 LQKENI. The CDR3 covers 17 residues. With 3 bases removed from V and 7 bases from J, the gap between germline ends came to 21 bases.

The V gene is TRBV2, the J gene TRBJ2-5; D gene unclear. The CDR3 sequence is 11 residues long. CDR1 is SNHLY, CDR2 FYNNEI, per germline. Deletions cut 7 bases from V and 5 bases from J, with 8 bases between. The CDR3 reads CASTVGETQYF. For the CDR3, the DNA is TGTGCCAGCACAGTTGGGGAGACCCAGTACTTC. The full variable domain, rest sourced from reference TRBV2 and TRBJ2-5, is EPEVTQTPSHQVTQMGQEVILRCVPISNHLYFYWYRQILGQKVEFLVSFYNNEISEKSEIFDDQFSVERPDGSNFTLKIRSTKLEDSAMYFCASTVGETQYFGPGTRLLVL.

The chain has TRBV24-1 and TRBJ1-2; 8 nucleotides match TRBD1. The CDR3 is made up of 14 amino acids. Germline CDR1 reads KGHDR; CDR2 reads SFDVKD. V lost 3 bases and J lost 6; bases outside the gene matches: 5. CDR3 sequence reads: CATSDPLQGDGYTF. In DNA form, the CDR3 reads TGTGCCACCAGTGATCCACTACAGGGGGATGGCTACACCTTC.

V and J are TRBV10-1 and TRBJ2-7, with 10 bases identical to TRBD1. The germline V gene has CDR1 WNHNN and CDR2 SYGVQD (reference sequence). This CDR3 has 15 residues. V was clipped by 0 bases and J by 11 bases; unmatched bases: 10. The CDR3 region is CASSESRWGTGEKYF. CDR3 DNA sequence: TGCGCCAGCAGTGAGTCTCGGTGGGGGACAGGGGAAAAGTACTTC.

This clone was picked up one time. The rearrangement joins TRBV6-6 to TRBJ2-7; D is ambiguous. V was cut by 3 bases and J by 3 bases, with 9 bases left in between. CDR1 is MNHNY and CDR2 is SVGAGI in the germline V gene (reference sequence). The CDR3 consists of 13 residues. The CDR3, as DNA: TGTGCCAGCAGTTATGTTCCAGACTACGAGCAGTACTTC. Protein: CASSYVPDYEQYF.

CDR3 bases: TGTGCCAGCAGTTACTCGACAGGGGCTCAGCCCCAGCATTTT. Translation gives CASSYSTGAQPQHF. The rearrangement uses TRBV6-5 and TRBJ1-5; 8 bases align to TRBD1. J was trimmed by 6 bases and V by 0 bases; bases with no gene match: 1. Germline V gene sequence: CDR1 MNHEY, CDR2 SVGAGI. CDR3 length: 14 amino acids.

CDR3 coding DNA: TGTGCCAGTAGTAACCCCCCCGGGACAGGGATATACAATGAGCAGTTCTTC. Translated, it gives CASSNPPGTGIYNEQFF. This chain joins TRBV19 and TRBJ2-1; 9 bases line up with TRBD1. V lost 4 bases to trimming and J lost 4 bases; unmatched junction nucleotides: 11. Germline CDR1 reads LNHDA; CDR2 reads SQIVND (reference sequence). This CDR3 region has 17 residues.

The genes are TRBV30 and TRBJ1-1, with D possibly being TRBD1 (6 bases). Trimming stripped 2 bases from V and 1 base from J, with 8 bases between. Germline V gene sequence: CDR1 GTSNPN, CDR2 SVGIG (reference sequence). The CDR3 runs to 13 residues. CDR3 protein: CAWSLQGNTEAFF. The CDR3 coding sequence is TGTGCCTGGAGTCTACAGGGGAACACTGAAGCTTTCTTT.

This chain connects TRBV19 to TRBJ2-7; D possibly corresponds to TRBD2 (6 bases). V was pared by 4 bases and J by 2 bases, with 6 bases between. CDR3 length equals 12 residues. Looked up from germline, CDR1 is LNHDA and CDR2 is SQIVND (reference sequence). The CDR3 loop reads CASSSGAYEQYF. The CDR3 bases are TGTGCCAGTAGTAGCGGGGCCTACGAGCAGTACTTC.

Only one count was recorded for this clone. The rearrangement joins TRBV19 to TRBJ1-3; D unclear. Germline CDR1 and CDR2: LNHDA and SQIVND (reference sequence). CDR3 size: 13 residues. V lost 3 bases to trimming and J lost 1 base, with 4 bases between them. CDR3 loop: CASSIRSGNTIYF. The CDR3 DNA follows: TGTGCCAGTAGTATTCGATCTGGAAACACCATATATTTT. Full variable domain (rest looked up from reference TRBV19 and TRBJ1-3): DGGITQSPKYLFRKEGQNVTLSCEQNLNHDAMYWYRQDPGQGLRLIYYSQIVNDFQKGDIAEGYSVSREKKESFPLTVTSAQKNPTAFYLCASSIRSGNTIYFGEGSWLTVV.

The chain carries TRBV9 and TRBJ2-3; TRBD1 agrees at 8 bases. The germline CDR1 and CDR2 sequences are SGDLS and YYNGEE. V lost 3 bases and J lost 6; bases outside the gene matches: 0. The CDR3 is 12 residues long. This CDR3 reads CASSGDRDTQYF. In DNA, the CDR3 is TGTGCCAGCAGCGGGGACAGGGATACGCAGTATTTT.

The chain recombines TRBV4-1 with TRBJ1-6; TRBD1 agrees at 7 bases. Germline V gene data show CDR1 as MGHRA and CDR2 as YSYEKL. V gave up 3 bases and J gave up 9 bases; unmatched junction bases: 14. This CDR3 region has 17 residues. The CDR3 nucleotides read TGCGCCAGCAGCCAGACAAAAAATTACAGGGGTCCTTCACCCCTCCACTTT. This gives the protein CASSQTKNYRGPSPLHF.

V usage is TRBV2 and J usage is TRBJ2-7, with unresolved D. Germline CDR1 reads SNHLY; CDR2 reads FYNNEI. Trimming shortened V by 6 bases and J by 7 bases, and 10 bases separated the two germline ends. CDR3 length equals 11 residues. CDR3 DNA: TGTGCCAGCAGAATAGGGCGGGAGCAGTACTTC. Encoded protein: CASRIGREQYF.

This chain connects TRBV7-2 to TRBJ2-3, with TRBD1 as a possible D gene (6 bases). Per germline, CDR1 SGHTA and CDR2 FQGNSA. V dropped 5 bases and J dropped 4 bases, with 13 bases sitting between them. The CDR3 runs 14 residues. The CDR3 coding sequence is TGTGCCAGCAGCCCTCTACAGGGCCCAGATACGCAGTATTTT. Protein product: CASSPLQGPDTQYF.

The rearrangement joins TRBV5-6 to TRBJ2-1; 7 bases map to TRBD1. V lost 1 base to trimming and J lost 7 bases; unmatched junction nucleotides: 8. Germline lookup yields CDR1 SGHDT and CDR2 YYEEEE. The CDR3 has 15 residues. This chain's CDR3 is CASSLPLPRGNEQFF. CDR3 coding DNA: TGTGCCAGCAGCTTGCCCCTCCCCAGGGGGAATGAGCAGTTCTTC.

This clone was recorded once. J is TRBJ1-1 and V is TRBV7-2; D not certain. This CDR3 comprises 18 residues. Germline CDR1 SGHTA, CDR2 FQGNSA. V shed 3 bases and J shed 0 bases, with 20 bases lying between them. This chain's CDR3 is CASSFLGPNDGMNTEAFF. The CDR3 DNA sequence: TGTGCCAGCAGCTTCCTTGGGCCGAATGATGGAATGAACACTGAAGCTTTCTTT.